The rows below give T cell receptor beta chains drawn from one sample of a study of T cells in Graves' hyperthyroidism and ophthalmopathy. TCRdb passed the multiplex PCR reads through MiXCR, listing each CDR3 protein once. The sample has about 400,000 distinct CDR3 sequences, about 15% seen once; the top ten hold approximately 30%. Sequencing was performed on blood. All receptors derive from a woman in her thirties with Graves' hyperthyroidism. Both conserved end residues are part of each CDR3. The D gene is left open where the match is weak. Size values are once, few and many counts, or a class for expanded clones, and some rows have none.

v_call: TRBV20-1; cdr3_length: 14; j_call: TRBJ1-2; clone_size: .; d_call: .; cdr3_nt: TGCAGTGCTAGAGATATCCGACAATTCTATGGCTACACCTTC; cdr3_aa: CSARDIRQFYGYTF
v_call: TRBV29-1; cdr3_length: 16; j_call: TRBJ2-1; clone_size: few; d_call: TRBD1; cdr3_nt: TGCAGCGTTGCTGGGACAGGGGCCGCGGGTAATAATGAGCAGTTCTTC; cdr3_aa: CSVAGTGAAGNNEQFF
v_call: TRBV28; cdr3_length: 17; j_call: TRBJ1-1; clone_size: many; d_call: TRBD1; cdr3_nt: TGTGCCAGCAGCCCAACCGGCGGGCTACAGGGGGTTACTGAAGCTTTCTTT; cdr3_aa: CASSPTGGLQGVTEAFF
v_call: TRBV6-1; cdr3_length: 16; j_call: TRBJ2-5; clone_size: few; d_call: TRBD2; cdr3_nt: TGTGCCAGCACCCCGGTTCGAAGCGGGAAAAAGGAGACCCAGTACTTC; cdr3_aa: CASTPVRSGKKETQYF
v_call: TRBV30; cdr3_length: 8; j_call: TRBJ2-3; clone_size: many; d_call: .; cdr3_nt: TGTGGGGCAGATACGCAGTATTTT; cdr3_aa: CGADTQYF
v_call: TRBV28; cdr3_length: 15; j_call: TRBJ1-4; clone_size: many; d_call: TRBD1; cdr3_nt: TGTGCCAGCAGTATAACAGGGGGTTACGATGAAAAACTGTTTTTT; cdr3_aa: CASSITGGYDEKLFF
v_call: TRBV6-1; cdr3_length: 14; j_call: TRBJ2-7; clone_size: .; d_call: .; cdr3_nt: TGTGCCAGCAACACGGAGGGCCTTTCGTACGAGCAGTACTTC; cdr3_aa: CASNTEGLSYEQYF
v_call: TRBV3-1; cdr3_length: 15; j_call: TRBJ2-4; clone_size: .; d_call: .; cdr3_nt: TGTGCCAGCAGCCGGGACTCTCTAGCCAAAAACATTCAGTACTTC; cdr3_aa: CASSRDSLAKNIQYF
v_call: TRBV5-1; cdr3_length: 16; j_call: TRBJ2-7; clone_size: few; d_call: TRBD1; cdr3_nt: TGCGCCAGCAGCTTCGACAGGGGCACAAACTCCTACGAGCAGTACTTC; cdr3_aa: CASSFDRGTNSYEQYF
v_call: TRBV19; cdr3_length: 13; j_call: TRBJ2-7; clone_size: few; d_call: .; cdr3_nt: TGTGCCAGTAGTCTAACAGGACCATACGAGCAGTACTTC; cdr3_aa: CASSLTGPYEQYF
v_call: TRBV5-1; cdr3_length: 13; j_call: TRBJ1-5; clone_size: many; d_call: .; cdr3_nt: TGCGCCAGCAGCTTGGAACACAATCAGCCCCAGCATTTT; cdr3_aa: CASSLEHNQPQHF
v_call: TRBV7-9; cdr3_length: 16; j_call: TRBJ2-7; clone_size: many; d_call: TRBD1; cdr3_nt: TGTGCCAGCAGCGCTACGGACAGGGATGTGATGTACGAGCAGTACTTC; cdr3_aa: CASSATDRDVMYEQYF
v_call: TRBV12-3/TRBV12-4; cdr3_length: 19; j_call: TRBJ2-6; clone_size: few; d_call: TRBD2; cdr3_nt: TGTGCCAGCAGTCCCGGACTAGCGGGAGGCCTTATTGGGGCCAACGTCCTGACTTTC; cdr3_aa: CASSPGLAGGLIGANVLTF
v_call: TRBV27; cdr3_length: 14; j_call: TRBJ2-2; clone_size: once; d_call: .; cdr3_nt: TGTGCCAGCAGTTTTGGAGAGTGGACCGGGGAGCTGTTTTTT; cdr3_aa: CASSFGEWTGELFF
v_call: TRBV4-1; cdr3_length: 13; j_call: TRBJ2-1; clone_size: .; d_call: .; cdr3_nt: TGCGCCAGCAGCTGGGGGGGCAACAATGAGCAGTTCTTC; cdr3_aa: CASSWGGNNEQFF
v_call: TRBV6-1; cdr3_length: 15; j_call: TRBJ2-7; clone_size: many; d_call: .; cdr3_nt: TGTGCCAGCAGTGAGGACGGGTCAAGCTCCTACGAGCAGTACTTC; cdr3_aa: CASSEDGSSSYEQYF
v_call: TRBV30; cdr3_length: 14; j_call: TRBJ2-1; clone_size: .; d_call: TRBD2; cdr3_nt: TGTGCCTGGAGTTTTGCGGGGGGCTACAATGAGCAGTTCTTC; cdr3_aa: CAWSFAGGYNEQFF
v_call: TRBV7-9; cdr3_length: 14; j_call: TRBJ2-5; clone_size: .; d_call: TRBD1; cdr3_nt: TGTGCCAGCAGCAAAGGGACAGGACAAGAGACCCAGTACTTC; cdr3_aa: CASSKGTGQETQYF
v_call: TRBV4-2; cdr3_length: 18; j_call: TRBJ2-1; clone_size: .; d_call: .; cdr3_nt: TGTGCCAGCAGCCAAGATCTGCTAGCGCTCTTGAGTGGCAATGAGCAGTTCTTC; cdr3_aa: CASSQDLLALLSGNEQFF
v_call: TRBV6-2/TRBV6-3; cdr3_length: 15; j_call: TRBJ2-3; clone_size: many; d_call: TRBD2; cdr3_nt: TGTGCCAGCATCCTCGGTAGCGGGAGTTTAGATACGCAGTATTTT; cdr3_aa: CASILGSGSLDTQYF
v_call: TRBV27; cdr3_length: 15; j_call: TRBJ1-4; clone_size: .; d_call: .; cdr3_nt: TGTGCCAGCAGTGTAGACCGGGTCTCTAATGAAAAACTGTTTTTT; cdr3_aa: CASSVDRVSNEKLFF
v_call: TRBV6-4; cdr3_length: 13; j_call: TRBJ1-1; clone_size: many; d_call: .; cdr3_nt: TGTGCCAGCAGTGGCGAGTGGAACACTGAAGCTTTCTTT; cdr3_aa: CASSGEWNTEAFF
v_call: TRBV27; cdr3_length: 12; j_call: TRBJ1-2; clone_size: .; d_call: .; cdr3_nt: TGTGCCAGCAGTTGGGGGGCGATTGGCTACACCTTC; cdr3_aa: CASSWGAIGYTF
v_call: TRBV12-3/TRBV12-4; cdr3_length: 15; j_call: TRBJ2-1; clone_size: many; d_call: .; cdr3_nt: TGTGCCAGCAGTCACCGGGACCGGGCCTACAATGAGCAGTTCTTC; cdr3_aa: CASSHRDRAYNEQFF
v_call: TRBV7-9; cdr3_length: 14; j_call: TRBJ2-1; clone_size: few; d_call: .; cdr3_nt: TGTGCCAGCAGCCCGAGCCTAGGTTTCCATGAGCAGTTCTTC; cdr3_aa: CASSPSLGFHEQFF
v_call: TRBV30; cdr3_length: 13; j_call: TRBJ1-1; clone_size: many; d_call: .; cdr3_nt: TGTGCCTGGACCAGGGGCTGGAACACTGAAGCTTTCTTT; cdr3_aa: CAWTRGWNTEAFF
v_call: TRBV24-1; cdr3_length: 13; j_call: TRBJ2-1; clone_size: .; d_call: .; cdr3_nt: TGTGCCACCAGTGATTGGGACTACAATGAGCAGTTCTTC; cdr3_aa: CATSDWDYNEQFF
v_call: TRBV3-1; cdr3_length: 16; j_call: TRBJ2-3; clone_size: many; d_call: TRBD2; cdr3_nt: TGTGCCAGCAGCCAAGATCCTAGCGGGAGCACAGATACGCAGTATTTT; cdr3_aa: CASSQDPSGSTDTQYF